This T cell receptor (beta chain) was captured in a study of Tregs in tolerant kidney transplant recipients (dated by TCRdb to between 2018 and 2020). Notes on the research overall: Related donors were used in the transplants with nonmyeloablative bone marrow transplantation, and mixed chimerism was transient in the human trials. The study applied TCRbeta sequencing to find donor-specific regulatory T cells before combined kidney and bone marrow transplantation and then followed those same cells after transplant. Results and caveats for the whole study, not just this receptor: Expanding Tregs with activated donor B cells appeared to identify the most biologically relevant and donor-specific TCRbeta repertoire. PCR primers changed over time for some patients, so nucleotide-level comparison across those patients' samples was not possible. The study was constrained by small patient numbers, and validation of the findings is required in larger populations and under other immunosuppression protocols. Donor-specific Treg expansion was found to exceed global Treg expansion in tolerant patients, suggesting antigen-driven rather than nonspecific expansion. Biological reproducibility was not examined directly, but technical replication error appeared to be minimal.

For TCRbeta CDR3 sequencing, genomic DNA from the sorted cells was extracted using the QIAGEN DNeasy Blood and Tissue Kit. High-throughput TCRbeta CDR3 sequencing was carried out commercially through immunoSEQ, with PCR amplification with bias correction and internal controls included. In the source study's methods: Unique productive TCRbeta sequences were defined by CDR3 nucleotide sequence when primers matched and otherwise by CDR3 amino acid sequence together with Vbeta and Jbeta genes. To correct sorting error, sequences shared between sorted populations at a frequency ratio of 2:1 or less were removed; the rest were assigned to the higher population. Donor-reactive sequences were defined as at least 5-fold expanded in CFSE-low cells versus unstimulated cells, with frequency of at least 0.01% in CFSE-low cells. Repertoire divergence was quantified by Jensen-Shannon divergence using the top 100 TCRbeta sequences ranked by frequency. When a sample had multiple sequencing runs, each run was corrected for sorting error separately and the runs were then pooled. This is the immuneACCESS table as TCRdb keeps it, with only in-frame sequences that have V and J called. A part of the clones is gone; compared with another copy, unresolved V genes explain less than half, and the rest is unexplained. D and trimming come from the DNA, and the V and J calls and clone size come from that table. This sample gives fewer than 80,000 clones in total; approximately 88% of them show up just once. The ten largest clones take up 0.39% of the sample.

Points on this clone: Its antigen remains undetermined. No base qualities exist here, and no much larger clone lies one base off it.

The CDR3 starts with the cysteine, ends with the phenylalanine, and has 10 residues. Of all the DNA, just the CDR3 is kept, 30 bases in frame from base 1. The germline V gene (reference sequence) provides CDR1 DFQATT and CDR2 SNEGSKA. The junction shows trimming of 8 bases on V and 8 bases on J, plus 12 bases between the germline ends. What the time point label conveys for this sample: blood sample drawn before combined kidney and bone marrow transplant. Unstimulated Tregs (CD4+CD25+CD127-), CD4+ non-Tregs (CD4+CD25-), CD4 and CD8 cells were FACS-sorted from thawed PBMCs. The patients were 4 recipients of combined kidney and bone marrow transplants from the ITN036ST trial, and samples were available only for these trial subjects. Healthy control blood was processed to PBMCs by Ficoll density gradient and cryopreserved, and patient PBMCs were collected before and after transplant.

The source of this sequence is a human donor who received a combined kidney and bone marrow transplant. The material was CD4+ T cells from blood, obtained before the transplant. The V and J segments used are TRBV20-1 and TRBJ1-2; matching of 5 bases hints at TRBD1 as the D gene. The sequence in DNA is TGCAGTTCGCGGGGCGGGGGCTACACCTTC. Its protein product is CSSRGGGYTF.